These 18 T cell receptor beta chains came from one sample sequenced in a study of blood T cell repertoires in COVID-19. Using immunoSEQ multiplex PCR, the repertoire was profiled, and TCRdb retains in-frame clones only, with some absent. Found here are around 300,000 clones, around 85% of them singletons; the top ten hold just over 7%. Input material: peripheral blood. The origin of the receptors is a human donor in a cohort sampled during active COVID-19.

V is TRBV7-8 and J is TRBJ2-7; 9 bases fit TRBD1. This CDR3 contains 14 residues. With V trimmed by 2 bases and J by 3 bases, 2 bases remained unmatched. Looked up from germline, CDR1 is SGHVS and CDR2 is FQNEAQ. CDR3 coding DNA: TGTGCCAGCAGCTTAAGGGACAGGGACTACGAGCAGTACTTC. As protein: CASSLRDRDYEQYF.

J is TRBJ2-1 and V is TRBV24-1; the match to TRBD1 covers 9 bases. Germline V gives CDR1 KGHDR, CDR2 SFDVKD. This CDR3 is built from 16 residues. V shed 4 bases, J shed 7 bases, and the junction held 10 bases outside the gene matches. This CDR3 reads CATSDPGTGIPNEQFF. The CDR3 nucleotides are TGTGCCACCAGTGACCCCGGGACAGGGATACCTAATGAGCAGTTCTTC.

The chain has TRBV9 and TRBJ2-3, with 10 nucleotides matching TRBD2. The CDR3 is 16 amino acids. Germline CDR1 is SGDLS and CDR2 is YYNGEE. V gave up 4 bases and J gave up 3 bases; unmatched junction bases: 8. The CDR3 DNA sequence: TGTGCCAGCAGCATAGCGGGGGGTTATTCAACAGATACGCAGTATTTT. It encodes CASSIAGGYSTDTQYF. The entire variable domain, with the rest obtained from reference TRBV9 and TRBJ2-3, is as follows: DSGVTQTPKHLITATGQRVTLRCSPRSGDLSVYWYQQSLDQGLQFLIQYYNGEERAKGNILERFSAQQFPDLHSELNLSSLELGDSALYFCASSIAGGYSTDTQYFGPGTRLTVL.

This clone has at least ten counts. V is TRBV6-4 and J is TRBJ1-2; 10 bases map to TRBD1. Germline V CDR1 and CDR2: MRHNA, SNTAGT. This CDR3 has 11 residues. V lost 6 bases, J lost 12 bases, and 4 bases stayed unmatched. CDR3 in DNA: TGTGCCAGCAGCTTGACAGGGGGCAACACCTTC. This sequence encodes CASSLTGGNTF.

The chain combines TRBV18 with TRBJ1-6; tentative D call: TRBD1 (5 bases). CDR1 is KGHSH and CDR2 is LQKENI in the germline V gene. CDR3 length equals 17 residues. The V and J ends lost 6 bases and 8 bases respectively, with 23 bases between them. The CDR3 here is CASSPSEVGPNYSPLHF. CDR3 in DNA: TGTGCCAGCTCTCCATCCGAGGTGGGGCCGAATTATTCACCCCTCCACTTT.

The chain couples TRBV7-3 to TRBJ2-7; TRBD2 is a possible D gene (5 bases). Trimming pared 1 base from V and 3 bases from J, leaving 16 bases between. The CDR3 covers 16 residues. Germline V gene lookup returns CDR1 SGHTA and CDR2 FQGTGA. CDR3: CASSLNGRTPFYEQYF. The CDR3, as DNA: TGTGCCAGCAGCTTAAACGGAAGGACTCCCTTCTACGAGCAGTACTTC.

This clone was seen once. J is TRBJ1-1 and V is TRBV7-8, with D uncertain. Germline V gene lookup returns CDR1 SGHVS and CDR2 FQNEAQ. The CDR3 consists of 16 residues. The germline V and J ends were trimmed by 1 base and 0 bases, with 12 bases remaining between them. The DNA of the CDR3 is TGTGCCAGCAGCTTAGTTTCTACGGAGTTGAACACTGAAGCTTTCTTT. As protein: CASSLVSTELNTEAFF.

In nucleotides, the CDR3 is TGTGCCAGCAGTGACCCGGACAGCTCCTACGAGCAGTACTTC. Encoded protein: CASSDPDSSYEQYF. The rearrangement links TRBV25-1 to TRBJ2-7, with D perhaps matching TRBD1 (6 bases). CDR3 length: 14 amino acids. Per the germline V gene, CDR1 is MGHDK and CDR2 is SYGVNS. V shed 3 bases and J shed 0 bases, with 9 bases lying between them.

This clone was recorded only once. The CDR3 spells CASSPREGVPDYGYTF. The DNA for the CDR3 is TGTGCCAGCTCACCACGGGAGGGGGTACCGGACTATGGCTACACCTTC. This rearrangement joins TRBV18 to TRBJ1-2; TRBD1 is a possible D gene (6 bases). Germline V gene sequence: CDR1 KGHSH, CDR2 LQKENI. Trimming removed 1 base from V and 3 bases from J, with 15 bases in between. The CDR3 is 16 amino acids.

V usage is TRBV9 and J usage is TRBJ1-5; 8 nucleotides match TRBD1. This CDR3 comprises 15 residues. V shed 0 bases and J 3 bases; nucleotides not matched to a gene: 2. The V gene's germline CDR1 is SGDLS and CDR2 YYNGEE. CDR3 amino acids: CASSVGQGINQPQHF. The CDR3 coding sequence is TGTGCCAGCAGCGTAGGACAGGGGATCAATCAGCCCCAGCATTTT.

The chain links TRBV7-9 to TRBJ1-1; 7 bases are a match to TRBD1. Per the germline V gene, CDR1 is SEHNR and CDR2 is FQNEAQ (reference sequence). This CDR3 is 16 amino acids long. Trimming cost V 5 bases and J 1 base; bases outside gene matches: 10. CDR3 loop: CASSQLHGQANTEAFF. As DNA, the CDR3 is TGTGCCAGCAGCCAATTACACGGACAGGCGAACACTGAAGCTTTCTTT.

The chain joins TRBV7-9 to TRBJ2-5; 9 bases are shared with TRBD2. V lost 8 bases to trimming and J lost 5 bases; unmatched junction nucleotides: 6. This CDR3 is built from 13 residues. In germline, CDR1 is SEHNR, CDR2 FQNEAQ (reference sequence). The CDR3 DNA reads TGTGCCAGCTCCGAGCGGGGGGATGAGACCCAGTACTTC. This codes for CASSERGDETQYF.

The CDR3 coding sequence is TGTGCCACCAGCGAACCCCAGGGAGGGGAGACCCAGTACTTC. Translation gives CATSEPQGGETQYF. The V call is TRBV15, the J call TRBJ2-5; 7 nucleotides agree with TRBD2. Germline assignment: CDR1 LNHNV and CDR2 YYDKDF (reference sequence). CDR3 length equals 14 residues. Trimming removed 5 bases from V and 5 bases from J; junction bases left unmatched: 8.

The count of this clone is one. This chain links TRBV19 with TRBJ1-5; D unclear. Trimming stripped 7 bases from V and 10 bases from J, with 23 bases between. Germline-derived CDR1 and CDR2 are LNHDA and SQIVND (reference sequence). CDR3 length: 15 residues. The CDR3 protein is CASNSRDNSISPQHF. CDR3 bases: TGTGCCAGTAATTCGAGGGATAACTCAATCAGCCCCCAGCATTTT.

This chain links TRBV3-1 (or the pseudogene TRBV3-2) with TRBJ1-4; TRBD1 matches 8 bases. The V gene's germline CDR1 is LGHDT and CDR2 YNNKEL (reference sequence). V trimming: 0 bases; J trimming: 8 bases; junction bases outside the gene matches: 8. The CDR3 loop spans 16 amino acids. DNA for the CDR3: TGTGCCAGCAGCCAAGAAACAGGGGGTAATCGGGAAAAACTGTTTTTT. It codes for CASSQETGGNREKLFF.

The chain employs TRBV5-6 and TRBJ2-4; the D gene is possibly TRBD1 (5 bases). The CDR3 length is 12 residues. Germline assignment: CDR1 SGHDT and CDR2 YYEEEE. V lost 7 bases and J 8 bases, leaving 13 bases between the germline ends. For the CDR3, the DNA is TGTGCCAGCTCTCTAGGGGTGGACATTCAGTACTTC. Protein sequence: CASSLGVDIQYF.

The gene calls are TRBV2 and TRBJ2-7; TRBD2 matches 13 bases. V lost 6 bases, J lost 5 bases, and 7 bases stayed unmatched. The CDR3 is 15 residues long. Germline V CDR1 and CDR2: SNHLY, FYNNEI. The CDR3 sequence is CASRDTSGGVDEQYF. Here the CDR3 DNA reads TGTGCCAGCAGGGACACTAGCGGGGGGGTTGACGAGCAGTACTTC.

This chain connects TRBV6-2 or TRBV6-3 to TRBJ1-5, with no clear D. The CDR3 contains 18 residues. Germline V lookup: CDR1 MNHEY, CDR2 SVGEGT. V was trimmed by 0 bases and J by 2 bases, leaving 17 bases between them. CDR3 sequence reads: CASSYSIRGVIRNQPQHF. In DNA, the CDR3 is TGTGCCAGCAGTTACTCGATTCGCGGGGTTATACGCAATCAGCCCCAGCATTTT.